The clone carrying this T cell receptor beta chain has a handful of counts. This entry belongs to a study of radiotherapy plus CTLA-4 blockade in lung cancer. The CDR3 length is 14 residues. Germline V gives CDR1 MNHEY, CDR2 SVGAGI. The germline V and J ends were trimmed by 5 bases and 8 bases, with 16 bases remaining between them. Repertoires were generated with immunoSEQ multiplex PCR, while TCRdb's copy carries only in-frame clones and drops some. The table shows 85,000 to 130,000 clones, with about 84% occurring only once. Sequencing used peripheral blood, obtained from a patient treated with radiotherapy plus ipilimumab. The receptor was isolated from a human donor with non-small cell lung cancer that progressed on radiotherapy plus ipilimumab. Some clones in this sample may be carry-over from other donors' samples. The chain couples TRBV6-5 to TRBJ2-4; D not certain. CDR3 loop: CASSDGPAQDIQYF. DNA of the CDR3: TGTGCCAGCAGTGACGGGCCAGCCCAAGACATTCAGTACTTC.